This entry lists 2 T cell receptor beta chains sequenced from one sample in a study of PD-L1 blockade in urothelial cancer. Some clones are missing from TCRdb's copy, which holds only in-frame ones; the method was immunoSEQ multiplex PCR. The sample has under 130,000 clones, approximately 85% seen once; the top ten hold roughly 2.2%. Sequences were derived from PBMCs, sampled around atezolizumab (anti-PD-L1) treatment. These receptors all stem from a man in his forties or fifties with urothelial cancer.

CDR3 nucleotide sequence: TGTGCCAGTAGTATGTTAACAGGAGCCCAAGAGACCCAGTACTTC. The encoded protein is CASSMLTGAQETQYF. This chain uses TRBV19 with TRBJ2-5; D is perhaps TRBD1 (5 bases). Trimming removed 3 bases at V and 1 base at J, with 12 bases between. CDR3 length: 15 amino acids. Germline V gene sequence: CDR1 LNHDA, CDR2 SQIVND (reference sequence). The whole variable domain, filled in from reference TRBV19 and TRBJ2-5, reads DGGITQSPKYLFRKEGQNVTLSCEQNLNHDAMYWYRQDPGQGLRLIYYSQIVNDFQKGDIAEGYSVSREKKESFPLTVTSAQKNPTAFYLCASSMLTGAQETQYFGPGTRLLVL.

This chain uses TRBV5-1 with TRBJ2-3, with D possibly being TRBD1 (7 bases). Germline CDR1 is SGHRS and CDR2 is YFSETQ. CDR3 size: 15 residues. The V and J ends lost 0 bases and 5 bases respectively, with 13 bases between them. In DNA form, the CDR3 reads TGCGCCAGCAGCTTGGACAGGGGAGGCGTAGATACGCAGTATTTT. This gives the protein CASSLDRGGVDTQYF.